These T cell receptor beta chains were read from a single sample in a study of T-cell reconstitution after alpha-beta-depleted transplantation in children. Using its own MiXCR run on the PCR reads, TCRdb lists one record per CDR3 protein. The sample lists hundreds of thousands of distinct CDR3 sequences, about 8.7% occurring once. Source: PBMCs, mostly from graft donor cells, taken 360 days after TCRalphabeta/CD19-depleted stem cell transplant. The receptors shown here come from a male patient aged 2 to 10 who had a stem cell transplant for acute myeloid leukemia, so the T cells may come from the graft donor. Both conserved end residues are part of each CDR3. The D gene is left open where the match is weak. The size field is filled for only some rows; it gives once, few, many or a size class.

NA,13,TRBJ2-7,few,TRBV4-1,TGCGCCAGCAGCCGCTTACAGGGTTACGAGCAGTACTTC,CASSRLQGYEQYF
NA,14,TRBJ2-5,many,TRBV12-3/TRBV12-4,TGTGCCAGCAGTCCCAGGGGTGAGGGAGAGACCCAGTACTTC,CASSPRGEGETQYF
NA,10,TRBJ2-7,many,TRBV6-6,TGTGCCAGCAGTTATTACGAGCAGTACTTC,CASSYYEQYF
NA,12,TRBJ1-5,many,TRBV12-3/TRBV12-4,TGTGCCAGCAGTCCACAGGGAAAGCCCCAGCATTTT,CASSPQGKPQHF
TRBD1,13,TRBJ2-3,many,TRBV29-1,TGCAGCGTAGGGACAGGGAGCGCAGATACGCAGTATTTT,CSVGTGSADTQYF
NA,20,TRBJ2-1,NA,TRBV11-1,TGTGCCAGCAGCCCACCCCGGCCTAGCCGGGACTCAAACTCCTACAATGAGCAGTTCTTC,CASSPPRPSRDSNSYNEQFF
NA,14,TRBJ1-1,NA,TRBV11-2,TGTGCCAGCAGATTAGGGAGGATGAACACTGAAGCTTTCTTT,CASRLGRMNTEAFF
NA,12,TRBJ2-3,many,TRBV20-1,TGCAGTGCTAACCGGGGCACAGATACGCAGTATTTT,CSANRGTDTQYF
NA,12,TRBJ1-2,many,TRBV5-1,TGTGCCAGCAGTTTGGACGGATATGGCTACACCTTC,CASSLDGYGYTF
NA,14,TRBJ1-1,many,TRBV6-1,TGTGCCAGCAGTGCTTCCGGGGGGGACACTGAAGCTTTCTTT,CASSASGGDTEAFF
NA,14,TRBJ1-5,NA,TRBV7-2,TGTGCCAGCAGCTTTGCAGGCACGGATCAGCCCCAGCATTTT,CASSFAGTDQPQHF
NA,16,TRBJ2-2,many,TRBV7-8,TGTGCCAGCAGCTTGTGGGGGACACCTAACACCGGGGAGCTGTTTTTT,CASSLWGTPNTGELFF
NA,14,TRBJ2-1,many,TRBV10-3,TGTGCCATCAGTGCGGGGGGCCTCTCCAATGAGCAGTTCTTC,CAISAGGLSNEQFF
TRBD1,15,TRBJ2-3,many,TRBV7-9,TGTGCCAGCAGCTTATGGGCAGGGGGCGCAGATACGCAGTATTTT,CASSLWAGGADTQYF
NA,11,TRBJ2-1,many,TRBV10-3,TGTGCTTCAGCGGGTCCCAATGAGCAGTTCTTC,CASAGPNEQFF
NA,13,TRBJ2-3,many,TRBV5-1,TGCGCCAGCAGCTTGCTTAGCTCAGATACGCAGTATTTT,CASSLLSSDTQYF
NA,13,TRBJ2-7,many,TRBV29-1,TGCAGCTTAAGGGGAAGCCCCTCCTACGAGCAGTACTTC,CSLRGSPSYEQYF
NA,17,TRBJ1-4,many,TRBV28,TGTGCCAGCAGTTGGACCCGGACACCTGTAACTAATGAAAAACTGTTTTTT,CASSWTRTPVTNEKLFF
NA,16,TRBJ2-2,many,TRBV4-1,TGCGCCAGCAGCCAAGATCCCCCTCACGAGGGCGGGGAGCTGTTTTTT,CASSQDPPHEGGELFF
TRBD1,13,TRBJ1-1,many,TRBV12-3/TRBV12-4,TGTGCCAGCAGCCTTGGACAGGGCGGAAAAGCTTTCTTT,CASSLGQGGKAFF
NA,14,TRBJ2-4,many,TRBV5-5,TGTGCCAGCAGCTCCGGGGGAACCAAAAACATTCAGTACTTC,CASSSGGTKNIQYF
NA,12,TRBJ2-7,many,TRBV10-3,TGTGCCATCAGTGAGAAACAGTACGAGCAGTACTTC,CAISEKQYEQYF
NA,14,TRBJ2-7,few,TRBV29-1,TGCAGCGCTTTCGGTACAGGGATGTCCTACGAGCAGTACTTC,CSAFGTGMSYEQYF
NA,13,TRBJ2-1,NA,TRBV19,TGTGCCAGTAGCCGCGGGGTCTACAATGAGCAGTTCTTC,CASSRGVYNEQFF
TRBD2,16,TRBJ2-7,many,TRBV24-1,TGTGCCACCAGTGATTTACCGACTAGCGGCTTAGGGGAGCAGTACTTC,CATSDLPTSGLGEQYF
NA,15,TRBJ2-1,NA,TRBV9,TGTGCCAGCAGCGTAGTGGGGGACAACTTCCCTGAGCAGTTCTTC,CASSVVGDNFPEQFF
NA,11,TRBJ2-1,NA,TRBV29-1,TGCAGCGTTGAAAAGGCAGGGACGTGGATCTTC,CSVEKAGTWIF
TRBD2,14,TRBJ2-1,many,TRBV25-1,TGTGCCAGCAGTGTAACTAGCGGGCACAATGAGCAGTTCTTC,CASSVTSGHNEQFF
TRBD2,15,TRBJ2-1,few,TRBV12-3/TRBV12-4,TGTGCCAGCAGTCCCTTGGGAGGGCCCTACAATGAGCAGTTCTTC,CASSPLGGPYNEQFF
TRBD2,13,TRBJ2-7,few,TRBV6-2/TRBV6-3,TGTGCCAGCGAAGGCGGGAGACGCAGCGAGCAGTACTTC,CASEGGRRSEQYF
TRBD2,17,TRBJ2-7,many,TRBV6-2/TRBV6-3,TGTGCCAGCAGCCCGCCGACCACTAGCGGGAGTTTTGGCGAGCAGTACTTC,CASSPPTTSGSFGEQYF
NA,13,TRBJ2-1,many,TRBV7-2,TGTGCCAGCAGCTCTTATCGGGTGGGTGAGCAGTTCTTC,CASSSYRVGEQFF
NA,14,TRBJ2-3,few,TRBV7-3,TGTGCCAGCAGCTTATCGGCAGATACAGATACGCAGTATTTT,CASSLSADTDTQYF
TRBD2,14,TRBJ2-5,few,TRBV7-2,TGTGCCAGCAGCTTTTCGGGGGGGCCGGAGACCCAGTACTTC,CASSFSGGPETQYF
NA,14,TRBJ2-4,many,TRBV10-3,TGTGCCATCAGTGACATCCTAGCCAAAAACATTCAGTACTTC,CAISDILAKNIQYF
NA,13,TRBJ1-4,few,TRBV5-1,TGCGCCAGCAGCTGGGGGGCTAATGAAAAACTGTTTTTT,CASSWGANEKLFF
NA,12,TRBJ1-5,many,TRBV12-3/TRBV12-4,TGTGCCAGCCGGTTGGGCAATCAGCCCCAGCATTTT,CASRLGNQPQHF
NA,17,TRBJ2-1,NA,TRBV7-6,TGTGCCAGCAGCTTAGGGGTAGGGGCCGTGTCCTACAATGAGCAGTTCTTC,CASSLGVGAVSYNEQFF
TRBD1,14,TRBJ2-5,many,TRBV2,TGTGCCAGCAGTGAATCGGGACAGCCGGTTGCCCAGTACTTC,CASSESGQPVAQYF
TRBD1,15,TRBJ2-5,many,TRBV10-3,TGTGCCACTTACGACAGGGGGAAGCGCCAAGAGACCCAGTACTTC,CATYDRGKRQETQYF
NA,15,TRBJ1-5,NA,TRBV7-9,TGTGCCAGCAGCGACAAATCGGACCCCAATCAGCCCCAGCATTTT,CASSDKSDPNQPQHF
TRBD2,13,TRBJ2-3,few,TRBV7-2,TGTGCCAGCATGCTAGCGGGCACAGATACGCAGTATTTT,CASMLAGTDTQYF
NA,14,TRBJ1-2,few,TRBV12-3/TRBV12-4,TGTGCCAGCAGTTTTACCTGGCGGATGTATGGCTACACCTTC,CASSFTWRMYGYTF
NA,14,TRBJ1-5,NA,TRBV6-5,TGTGCCAGCAGTACCCGACAGAGGAATCAGCCCCAGCATTTT,CASSTRQRNQPQHF
NA,15,TRBJ2-3,NA,TRBV30,TGTGCCTGGAGTTCGCAGGCGGGGTTCACAGATACGCAGTATTTT,CAWSSQAGFTDTQYF
NA,16,TRBJ2-6,NA,TRBV11-2,TGTGCCAGCATCCCGCCATGGCTGAGAGGGGCCAACGTCCTGACTTTC,CASIPPWLRGANVLTF
TRBD1,17,TRBJ1-1,NA,TRBV4-1,TGCGCCAGCAGCTTTCGGACAGGGGGCGTGACGAACACTGAAGCTTTCTTT,CASSFRTGGVTNTEAFF
TRBD2,15,TRBJ2-1,many,TRBV7-2,TGTGCCAGCAGCCCAACTAGCGGGAGGGCCGGTGAGCAGTTCTTC,CASSPTSGRAGEQFF
TRBD2,15,TRBJ2-3,many,TRBV12-3/TRBV12-4,TGTGCCAGCAGTAAGGGACTAGCGGGATCGGATACGCAGTATTTT,CASSKGLAGSDTQYF
NA,15,TRBJ2-2,many,TRBV12-3/TRBV12-4,TGTGCCAGCAGTTCCCTACAGGGCTACACCGGGGAGCTGTTTTTT,CASSSLQGYTGELFF